A selection of T cell receptor beta chains follows, all from one sample in a study of Ad26.COV2.S vaccination and SARS-CoV-2 variants. TCRdb's table, derived via immunoSEQ multiplex PCR, lists solely in-frame clones and lacks some. This table has hundreds of thousands of clones, roughly 90% appearing once. This specimen consisted of peripheral blood, obtained in a trial of Ad26.COV2.S vaccine versus placebo. Receptor source: a person between 18 and 60 years old who received the Ad26.COV2.S COVID-19 vaccine or a placebo. Each CDR3 is given with its conserved first and last residue. The D gene is left open where the match is weak. Expanded clones get a size class; other rows say once, few or many, or leave the size out.

abundance: once
len: 14
j_gene: TRBJ2-4
v_gene: TRBV7-9
d_gene: TRBD1
CDR3nt: TGTGCCAGCAGTCCGAGGGACAGGGGGGACATTCAGTACTTC
CDR3aa: CASSPRDRGDIQYF

abundance: .
len: 12
j_gene: TRBJ1-4
v_gene: TRBV19
d_gene: .
CDR3nt: TGTGCCAGTAGTTATGGGTTTGGGAAACTGTTTTTT
CDR3aa: CASSYGFGKLFF

abundance: once
len: 12
j_gene: TRBJ2-7
v_gene: TRBV7-9
d_gene: .
CDR3nt: TGTGCCAGCAGCCCCCTCACTCTCGAGCAGTACTTC
CDR3aa: CASSPLTLEQYF

abundance: .
len: 15
j_gene: TRBJ2-5
v_gene: TRBV24-1
d_gene: .
CDR3nt: TGTGCCACCAGTGACCCCGACCCGGGTCGGGAGACCCAGTACTTC
CDR3aa: CATSDPDPGRETQYF

abundance: once
len: 16
j_gene: TRBJ1-3
v_gene: TRBV4-3
d_gene: .
CDR3nt: TGCGCCAGCAGCCAAGATTTAGCGGTAACTGGAAACACCATATATTTT
CDR3aa: CASSQDLAVTGNTIYF

abundance: .
len: 14
j_gene: TRBJ2-4
v_gene: TRBV5-1
d_gene: .
CDR3nt: TGCGCCCTAACGGGCCGACAAGCCAAAAACATTCAGTACTTC
CDR3aa: CALTGRQAKNIQYF

abundance: .
len: 16
j_gene: TRBJ2-1
v_gene: TRBV2
d_gene: TRBD2
CDR3nt: TGTGCCAGCAGTCAGGCCTCGGGGGGGATATACAATGAGCAGTTCTTC
CDR3aa: CASSQASGGIYNEQFF

abundance: .
len: 15
j_gene: TRBJ2-1
v_gene: TRBV18
d_gene: TRBD1
CDR3nt: TGTGCCAGCTCACCCGGGACAGGGGCTGCCAATGAGCAGTTCTTC
CDR3aa: CASSPGTGAANEQFF

abundance: .
len: 16
j_gene: TRBJ1-4
v_gene: TRBV24-1
d_gene: TRBD1
CDR3nt: TGTGCCACCAGTGACCCCAGACAGGGGGCTAATGAAAAACTGTTTTTT
CDR3aa: CATSDPRQGANEKLFF

abundance: .
len: 15
j_gene: TRBJ1-2
v_gene: TRBV7-2
d_gene: .
CDR3nt: TGTGCCAGCAGCCCCCAGATGGGGCAGGGCTATGGCTACACCTTC
CDR3aa: CASSPQMGQGYGYTF

abundance: .
len: 18
j_gene: TRBJ2-4
v_gene: TRBV5-6
d_gene: .
CDR3nt: TGTGCCAGCAGACCACTACCGCTCCGACAGCCCGTTATCAACATTCAGTACTTC
CDR3aa: CASRPLPLRQPVINIQYF

abundance: many
len: 14
j_gene: TRBJ2-2
v_gene: TRBV19
d_gene: .
CDR3nt: TGTGCCAGTAGAGGCCCGGGACGGGACGGGGAGCTGTTTTTT
CDR3aa: CASRGPGRDGELFF

abundance: .
len: 14
j_gene: TRBJ2-5
v_gene: TRBV4-1
d_gene: .
CDR3nt: TGCGCCAGCAGCCAAGATGAGAACCAAGAGACCCAGTACTTC
CDR3aa: CASSQDENQETQYF

abundance: .
len: 14
j_gene: TRBJ2-5
v_gene: TRBV28
d_gene: TRBD2
CDR3nt: TGTGCCAGCAGTGCCAGGACTAGCGGAAAGACCCAGTACTTC
CDR3aa: CASSARTSGKTQYF

abundance: once
len: 15
j_gene: TRBJ2-7
v_gene: TRBV19
d_gene: TRBD1
CDR3nt: TGTGCCAGTAGTATAAGGGGACAGGAGTGGAACGAGCAGTACTTC
CDR3aa: CASSIRGQEWNEQYF

abundance: once
len: 15
j_gene: TRBJ2-1
v_gene: TRBV3-1/TRBV3-2
d_gene: TRBD1
CDR3nt: TGTGCCAGCAGCTTCCGGGACAGGGGTTACGGTGAGCAGTTCTTC
CDR3aa: CASSFRDRGYGEQFF

abundance: few
len: 16
j_gene: TRBJ2-1
v_gene: TRBV7-3
d_gene: TRBD2
CDR3nt: TGTGCCAGCAGCCTTACGAGCGGGAGGTCGGACAATGAGCAGTTCTTC
CDR3aa: CASSLTSGRSDNEQFF

abundance: .
len: 13
j_gene: TRBJ2-3
v_gene: TRBV11-3
d_gene: .
CDR3nt: TGTGCCAGCAGCTTAATGAACGAAGATACGCAGTATTTT
CDR3aa: CASSLMNEDTQYF

abundance: .
len: 14
j_gene: TRBJ2-3
v_gene: TRBV5-1
d_gene: TRBD1
CDR3nt: TGCGCCAGCAGCTCGGGACAGGGGCCAGATACGCAGTATTTT
CDR3aa: CASSSGQGPDTQYF

abundance: few
len: 14
j_gene: TRBJ1-6
v_gene: TRBV6-2/TRBV6-3
d_gene: .
CDR3nt: TGTGCCAGCAGTCTAGCGGGGGTCAGTTCACCCCTCCACTTT
CDR3aa: CASSLAGVSSPLHF

abundance: many
len: 13
j_gene: TRBJ1-1
v_gene: TRBV27
d_gene: .
CDR3nt: TGTGCCAGCAAGGGGCCTGTAGGGGCTGAAGCTTTCTTT
CDR3aa: CASKGPVGAEAFF